This T cell receptor beta chain was sequenced for a study of T cells in Graves' hyperthyroidism and ophthalmopathy. Background on the study: Peripheral blood collection took place at initial diagnosis, before any treatment.

Turning to this clonotype: Its cognate antigen is unknown.

It was RNA transcripts that yielded the amplified TCR beta CDR3 regions. HTBI primers drove first-round RT-PCR of the TCR CDR3. Via MiXCR, TCRdb re-called the multiplex PCR reads, giving one row per CDR3 protein. The table has 300,000 to 400,000 distinct CDR3 sequences, around 20% seen once. Per germline, CDR1 SGHVS and CDR2 FQNEAQ. Trimming stripped 4 bases from V and 5 bases from J, with 14 bases between. There are 14 residues in the CDR3. Hyperthyroidism in the patients, aged 18 to 65, was newly diagnosed and under 2 months in duration. Overall study findings and caveats: In the analysis, a 13 V-J model separated ophthalmopathy from stable hyperthyroidism. Most thyroid clonotypes expanded above 0.001 appeared in blood too.

This clonotype originated in a woman aged 50 to 60 with Graves' hyperthyroidism. This chain uses TRBV7-8 with TRBJ2-5, with D possibly being TRBD1 or TRBD2 (5 bases each). The source material was blood. The CDR3 DNA reads TGTGCCAGCAGCTATAATGGGGGACGTGAGACCCAGTACTTC. This gives the protein CASSYNGGRETQYF.